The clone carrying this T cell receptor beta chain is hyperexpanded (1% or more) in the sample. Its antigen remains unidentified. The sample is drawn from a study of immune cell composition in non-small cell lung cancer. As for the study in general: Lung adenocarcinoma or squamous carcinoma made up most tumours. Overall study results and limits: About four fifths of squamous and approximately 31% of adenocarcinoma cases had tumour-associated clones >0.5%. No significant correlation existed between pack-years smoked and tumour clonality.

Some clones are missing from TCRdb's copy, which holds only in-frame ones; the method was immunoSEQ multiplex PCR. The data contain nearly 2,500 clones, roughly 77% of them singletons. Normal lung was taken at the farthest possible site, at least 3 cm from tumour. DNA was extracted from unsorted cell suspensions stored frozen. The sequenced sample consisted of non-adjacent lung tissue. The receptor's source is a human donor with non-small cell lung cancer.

The CDR3 is CASSHPDRRAGELFF. DNA for the CDR3: TGCGCCAGCAGTCATCCCGACAGGCGGGCCGGGGAGCTGTTTTTT. The chain links TRBV23-1 to TRBJ2-2; TRBD1 might be the D (6 bases). TRBV23-1 is given ORF status, its function remaining uncertain. V was trimmed by 3 bases and J by 6 bases, leaving 14 bases between them. This CDR3 region has 15 residues.